This T cell receptor beta chain was found in a study of blood T cells in healthy people across ages. Study-wide results and caveats: One million T cells yielded diversity estimates that were considered underestimates.

Comments on this clonotype: Its antigen is still unknown.

CDR3 length equals 13 residues. The germline V gene encodes CDR1 MDHEN and CDR2 SYDVKM. Through a sample-barcoded 5' primer and a J-beta primer mix, a second PCR was run for roughly 6 to 11 cycles. TCRdb re-derived calls from the 5' RACE reads in MiXCR, one entry per CDR3 protein. In the table there are around 1.5 million distinct CDR3 sequences, roughly 32% of which are singletons. The receptor was derived from a woman in her 30s in good health. The material sequenced was blood. V is TRBV28 and J is TRBJ2-7, with TRBD1 as a possible D gene (5 bases). The DNA matches TRBJ2-5 better at its end, which makes the J call doubtful. The CDR3 region is CASSWGYAETQYF. CDR3 DNA: TGTGCCAGCAGCTGGGGCTATGCGGAGACCCAGTACTTC.